The sequence of this TCR beta chain was determined in a study of cytomegalovirus exposure and HLA in healthy donors. Whole-study results and caveats: The authors later linked a missense DCLRE1C variant to TCR beta V- and J-gene trimming. Many donors carried some public TCRs, although rarity characterized most TCR sequences.

In the PCR, 60 Vbeta and 13 Jbeta primers were used. Produced via immunoSEQ multiplex PCR; TCRdb's table is partial and in-frame only. The sample holds over 75,000 clones, approximately 65% seen once. This clone was counted only a few times. Its antigen is as yet unknown. V lost 2 bases to trimming and J lost 6 bases; unmatched junction nucleotides: 5. The CDR3 runs 14 residues. CDR1 and CDR2 from the germline V gene are SGDLS and YYNGEE. This sequence joins TRBV9 and TRBJ1-2, with 9 nucleotides matching TRBD1. This clonotype originated in a young man in good health and CMV-seronegative. Input material: PBMCs. Written as DNA, the CDR3 is TGTGCCAGCAGCGTGTACAGGGGGCGCGATGGCTACACCTTC. Translation: CASSVYRGRDGYTF.